This entry describes one TCR beta chain. The antigen is undetermined. This entry is derived from a study of cytomegalovirus exposure and HLA in healthy donors. General study points: Later analysis placed DRB1 highest and HLA-C lowest in TCR association rates, which differed by HLA locus. One variant, a missense change in DCLRE1C, was linked in a later analysis to TCR beta V- and J-gene trimming.

The PCR ran on 60 Vbeta and 13 Jbeta primers. Only in-frame clones appear in the TCRdb table, and some are missing; sequencing was by immunoSEQ multiplex PCR. This table has about 140,000 clones, under 80% appearing once. The CDR3 extends over 16 amino acids. Germline CDR1 reads SGHVS; CDR2 reads FNYEAQ. J gave up 7 bases and V 4 bases, and 13 bases lay outside the gene matches. The receptor was isolated from a male donor in good health and CMV-seronegative. V is TRBV7-6 and J is TRBJ1-1; TRBD1 agrees at 9 bases. Material: PBMCs. CDR3 protein: CASSWLSPTGGGEAFF. DNA of the CDR3: TGTGCCAGCAGCTGGCTGAGCCCTACAGGGGGCGGTGAAGCTTTCTTT.